This T cell receptor beta chain is from a study of early T cells in non-severe SARS-CoV-2 infection. The study, taken as a whole, reports: VDJdb matching, biased toward anti-spike CD8 responses, missed private and CD4 specificities.

In its sample, this clonotype was seen many times. What it recognizes is unknown. CDR3 size: 18 residues. The V gene's germline CDR1 is SGHKS and CDR2 YYEKEE (reference sequence). Trimming pared 2 bases from V and 6 bases from J, leaving 24 bases between. TCRdb independently ran MiXCR on the 5' RACE reads; one entry per CDR3 protein. Of about 49,000 distinct CDR3 sequences in the sample, roughly 6.5% were seen once. Sequencing used whole blood, obtained at baseline. The receptor's source is an adult who was a healthcare worker with PCR-confirmed SARS-CoV-2 infection or an uninfected control (not recorded which). The rearrangement links TRBV5-5 to TRBJ2-1, with D possibly TRBD1 on 7 matching bases. Here the CDR3 reads CASSFSAGGVRGSNEQFF. For the CDR3, the DNA is TGTGCCAGCAGCTTCTCCGCAGGGGGTGTGCGGGGAAGCAATGAGCAGTTCTTC.